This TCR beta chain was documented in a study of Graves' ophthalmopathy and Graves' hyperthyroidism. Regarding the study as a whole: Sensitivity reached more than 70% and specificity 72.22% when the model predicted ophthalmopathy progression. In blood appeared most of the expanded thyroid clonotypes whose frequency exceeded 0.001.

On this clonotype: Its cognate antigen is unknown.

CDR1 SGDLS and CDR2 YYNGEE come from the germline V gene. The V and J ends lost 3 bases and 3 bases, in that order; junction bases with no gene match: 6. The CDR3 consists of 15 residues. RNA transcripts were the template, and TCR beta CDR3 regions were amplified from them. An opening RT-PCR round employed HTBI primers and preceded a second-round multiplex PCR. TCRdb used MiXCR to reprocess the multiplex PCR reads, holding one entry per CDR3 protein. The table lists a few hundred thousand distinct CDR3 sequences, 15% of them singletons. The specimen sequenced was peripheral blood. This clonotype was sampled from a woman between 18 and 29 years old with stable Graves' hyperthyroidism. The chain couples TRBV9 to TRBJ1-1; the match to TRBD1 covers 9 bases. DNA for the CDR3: TGTGCCAGCAGCGCCCCGGGACAGGGTTACACTGAAGCTTTCTTT. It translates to CASSAPGQGYTEAFF.